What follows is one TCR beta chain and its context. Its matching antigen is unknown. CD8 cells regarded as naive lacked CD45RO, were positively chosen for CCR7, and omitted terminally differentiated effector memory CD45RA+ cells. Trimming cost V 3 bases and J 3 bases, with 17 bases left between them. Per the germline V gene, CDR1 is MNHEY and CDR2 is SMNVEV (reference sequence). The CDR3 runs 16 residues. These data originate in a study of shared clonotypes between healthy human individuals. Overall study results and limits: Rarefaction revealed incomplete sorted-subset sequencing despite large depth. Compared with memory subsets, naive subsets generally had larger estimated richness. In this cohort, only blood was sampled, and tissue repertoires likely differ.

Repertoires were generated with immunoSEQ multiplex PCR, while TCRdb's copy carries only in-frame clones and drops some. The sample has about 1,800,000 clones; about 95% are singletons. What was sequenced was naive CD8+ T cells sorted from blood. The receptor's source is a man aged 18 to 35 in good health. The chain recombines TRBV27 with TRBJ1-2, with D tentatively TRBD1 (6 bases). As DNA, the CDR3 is TGTGCCAGCAGTTTCCGGAGTGAGGGGGTAGACTATGGCTACACCTTC. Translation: CASSFRSEGVDYGYTF.